The 27 T cell receptor beta chains below come from one sample, sequenced in a study of shared clonotypes between healthy human individuals. Assay: immunoSEQ multiplex PCR; the TCRdb copy retains only in-frame clones and omits some. Of approximately 2.3 million clones listed, 80% to 95% were seen once; the top ten hold 0.35% to 0.45%. Specimen: naive CD4+ T cells from PBMCs. As for subset: CD45RA+ positively selected. Receptors originate from a man between 18 and 29 years old in good health. Some clones in this sample may be carry-over from other donors' samples.

The chain recombines TRBV4-2 with TRBJ2-1; 8 bases are shared with TRBD2. V dropped 4 bases and J dropped 2; count of bases not matched to a gene: 7. The CDR3 consists of 16 residues. Germline V gene data show CDR1 as LGHNA and CDR2 as YNFKEQ. CDR3 nucleotide sequence: TGTGCCAGCAGCCTTAGAGCGGGAGCGCCCTACAATGAGCAGTTCTTC. Its translation is CASSLRAGAPYNEQFF.

A note on this clone: The junction and the germline gene differ at one end; a read error may be behind it. J is TRBJ1-2 and V is TRBV28; 11 nucleotides agree with TRBD1. The CDR3 has 17 amino acids. Per germline, CDR1 MDHEN and CDR2 SYDVKM. CDR3 amino acids: CVSRFWPGTGGGYGYTF. The CDR3 DNA reads as TGTGTCAGCCGTTTTTGGCCGGGGACAGGGGGTGGCTATGGCTACACCTTC.

CDR3 nucleotide sequence: TGTGCCAGCATATCAGGGGAAGAGACCCAGTACTTC. Translating gives CASISGEETQYF. V gene TRBV28 combines with J gene TRBJ2-5; a weak D match, TRBD1 (6 bases). Trimming shortened V by 7 bases and J by 3 bases, and 9 bases separated the two germline ends. The CDR3 is made up of 12 amino acids. CDR1 is MDHEN and CDR2 is SYDVKM in the germline V gene.

The rearrangement joins TRBV6-1 to TRBJ2-1; tentatively, D is TRBD1 or TRBD2 (5 bases each). CDR1 and CDR2 from the germline V gene are MNHNS and SASEGT. CDR3 length equals 13 residues. The V and J ends lost 4 bases and 7 bases respectively, with 11 bases between them. CDR3 sequence reads: CASSGGNWNEQFF. DNA for the CDR3: TGTGCCAGCAGTGGGGGGAATTGGAATGAGCAGTTCTTC.

Concerning this clone itself: Other DNA variants within this sample encode the same CDR3. This chain uses TRBV7-9 with TRBJ1-5; TRBD1 matches 8 bases. The germline V gene encodes CDR1 SEHNR and CDR2 FQNEAQ (reference sequence). CDR3 length: 14 amino acids. Germline trimming cut 4 bases from V and 2 bases from J; bases unmatched to any gene: 1. In DNA form, the CDR3 reads TGTGCCAGCAGCTCGGGACAGGGCAATCAGCCCCAGCATTTT. Its protein is CASSSGQGNQPQHF.

V usage is TRBV7-9 and J usage is TRBJ1-2; D is uncertain. Germline loops: CDR1 SEHNR, CDR2 FQNEAQ (reference sequence). V gave up 11 bases and J gave up 3 bases, with 16 bases separating them. This CDR3 region has 13 residues. In nucleotides, the CDR3 is TGTGCCGGCTCGCTAGTAGGAGACTATGGCTACACCTTC. Residues: CAGSLVGDYGYTF. The whole variable domain, remainder taken from reference TRBV7-9 and TRBJ1-2, is DTGVSQNPRHKITKRGQNVTFRCDPISEHNRLYWYRQTLGQGPEFLTYFQNEAQLEKSRLLSDRFSAERPKGSFSTLEIQRTEQGDSAMYLCAGSLVGDYGYTFGSGTRLTVV.

J is TRBJ2-7 and V is TRBV28; D is unclear. The germline V gene has CDR1 MDHEN and CDR2 SYDVKM. The CDR3 has 15 residues. The ends were cut back, 5 bases at V and 2 bases at J, with 16 bases in the middle. The CDR3 DNA sequence: TGTGCCAGCAGTCCTCCAGGTTCGGATACCTACGAGCAGTACTTC. This encodes CASSPPGSDTYEQYF.

The chain employs TRBV28 and TRBJ1-2; TRBD1 is a possible D gene (5 bases). Germline lookup yields CDR1 MDHEN and CDR2 SYDVKM. This CDR3 is built from 12 residues. V lost 2 bases and J 8 bases, leaving 9 bases between the germline ends. CDR3 loop: CASSLQSGGYTF. The CDR3 nucleotides are TGTGCCAGCAGTTTACAGTCAGGGGGCTACACCTTC.

This chain links TRBV2 with TRBJ1-1, with a weak D call TRBD1 (5 bases). The germline gives CDR1 SNHLY, CDR2 FYNNEI. CDR3 size: 15 residues. Between the trimmed V and J ends, which lost 8 bases and 2 bases, there was a span of 18 bases. The CDR3 reads CASRSVTVQNTEAFF. CDR3 nucleotides: TGTGCCAGCCGATCGGTGACAGTTCAAAACACTGAAGCTTTCTTT.

The rearrangement uses TRBV2 and TRBJ1-3; D remains ambiguous. This CDR3 has 14 residues. Germline loops: CDR1 SNHLY, CDR2 FYNNEI. Trimming removed 5 bases at V and 0 bases at J, with 8 bases between. The DNA for the CDR3 is TGTGCCAGCAGTAAAAGTATCTCTGGAAACACCATATATTTT. This codes for CASSKSISGNTIYF.

The rearrangement joins TRBV4-3 to TRBJ1-2; D is uncertain. V was trimmed by 1 base and J by 3 bases, leaving 15 bases between them. This CDR3 spans 16 amino acids. Per germline, CDR1 LGHNA and CDR2 YSLEER. As DNA, the CDR3 is TGCGCCAGCAGCCAAGTAAAAGGAGGGCGGTACTATGGCTACACCTTC. Its protein product is CASSQVKGGRYYGYTF.

The chain carries TRBV7-2 and TRBJ2-1, with D perhaps assigned TRBD1 or TRBD2 (5 bases each). This CDR3 contains 16 residues. Trimming cost V 3 bases and J 0 bases, with 12 bases left between them. Germline V lookup: CDR1 SGHTA, CDR2 FQGNSA. In DNA form, the CDR3 reads TGTGCCAGCAGCTTCGGTGGGACGGGCTCCTACAATGAGCAGTTCTTC. This translates into CASSFGGTGSYNEQFF.

The CDR3 region is CASSQREGRDEQYF. In nucleotides, the CDR3 is TGTGCCAGCAGCCAGCGGGAGGGTAGGGACGAGCAGTACTTC. V gene TRBV6-6 combines with J gene TRBJ2-7; 10 nucleotides agree with TRBD2. The V segment lost 6 bases and the J segment 5 bases; nucleotides outside the gene matches: 7. Per the germline V gene, CDR1 is MNHNY and CDR2 is SVGAGI (reference sequence). The CDR3 length is 14 residues.

A note on this clone: Other DNA sequences of this sample code for an identical CDR3. The chain has TRBV5-1 and TRBJ2-5, with 8 positions matching TRBD2. CDR3 length: 14 amino acids. Germline V gene sequence: CDR1 SGHRS, CDR2 YFSETQ. Trimming at V came to 4 bases and at J to 3 bases, leaving 5 bases not matched to a gene. CDR3 DNA sequence: TGCGCCAGCAGCCTAGTTAGCGGGAAAGAGACCCAGTACTTC. It specifies CASSLVSGKETQYF.

The J gene is TRBJ2-5, the V gene TRBV5-4, with TRBD2 as a possible D gene (5 bases). The V end lost 0 bases, the J end lost 7 bases, and 10 bases lay between the germline ends. CDR1 is SGHNT, CDR2 YYREEE, per germline (reference sequence). The length of the CDR3 is 13 residues. DNA for the CDR3: TGTGCCAGCAGCTTGGATAGGGCGGGGACCCAGTACTTC. Protein: CASSLDRAGTQYF.

This sequence joins TRBV15 and TRBJ2-4; no clear D. There are 15 residues in the CDR3. V lost 7 bases and J lost 7, with 20 bases in between. Germline V gives CDR1 LNHNV, CDR2 YYDKDF (reference sequence). The CDR3 spells CATTNGRAPPNIQYF. CDR3 nucleotides: TGTGCCACCACCAACGGCCGGGCCCCACCCAACATTCAGTACTTC.

This chain uses TRBV7-2 with TRBJ1-4, with D possibly being TRBD1 (6 bases). V was clipped by 5 bases and J by 8 bases, with 15 bases between them. Germline assignment: CDR1 SGHTA and CDR2 FQGNSA. The length of the CDR3 is 14 residues. CDR3 region: CASSLGGADEKLFF. CDR3 nucleotides: TGTGCCAGCAGCCTCGGGGGGGCGGACGAAAAACTGTTTTTT. The entire variable domain, with the rest obtained from reference TRBV7-2 and TRBJ1-4, is as follows: GAGVSQSPSNKVTEKGKDVELRCDPISGHTALYWYRQSLGQGLEFLIYFQGNSAPDKSGLPSDRFSAERTGGSVSTLTIQRTQQEDSAVYLCASSLGGADEKLFFGSGTQLSVL.

The gene calls are TRBV2 and TRBJ1-5; TRBD1 is a possible D gene (6 bases). From germline, CDR1 is SNHLY and CDR2 FYNNEI. V lost 3 bases to trimming and J lost 3 bases, with 15 bases between them. The CDR3 covers 16 residues. For the CDR3, the DNA is TGTGCCAGCAGTGACAGGGGAGGTCGGGACAATCAGCCCCAGCATTTT. It codes for CASSDRGGRDNQPQHF.

This sequence joins TRBV9 and TRBJ2-3; 7 bases fit TRBD1. CDR3 length equals 13 residues. The germline CDR1 and CDR2 sequences are SGDLS and YYNGEE. V dropped 2 bases and J dropped 5; count of bases not matched to a gene: 2. CDR3 loop: CASSVRTGDTQYF. CDR3 in DNA: TGTGCCAGCAGCGTTCGGACAGGAGATACGCAGTATTTT. The entire variable domain, with the rest obtained from reference TRBV9 and TRBJ2-3, is as follows: DSGVTQTPKHLITATGQRVTLRCSPRSGDLSVYWYQQSLDQGLQFLIQYYNGEERAKGNILERFSAQQFPDLHSELNLSSLELGDSALYFCASSVRTGDTQYFGPGTRLTVL.

The chain has TRBV10-3 and TRBJ1-1; 10 nucleotides line up with TRBD1. V shed 5 bases, J shed 7 bases, and the junction held 4 bases outside the gene matches. Germline V gene data show CDR1 as ENHRY and CDR2 as SYGVKD. The CDR3 sequence is 13 residues long. The CDR3 region has the DNA TGTGCCATCAGTACCGGACAGGGGGTTGAAGCTTTCTTT. Residues: CAISTGQGVEAFF.

This clone was recorded only once. This sequence joins TRBV9 and TRBJ2-5, with 8 bases aligning to TRBD2. Germline loops: CDR1 SGDLS, CDR2 YYNGEE. This CDR3 is built from 15 residues. V shed 4 bases and J 3 bases; nucleotides not matched to a gene: 8. The CDR3 loop reads CASSLTGTREETQYF. CDR3 DNA sequence: TGTGCCAGCAGCCTTACCGGGACTAGGGAAGAGACCCAGTACTTC.

The chain links TRBV28 to TRBJ2-6; no definite D call. The CDR3 extends over 15 amino acids. CDR1 is MDHEN, CDR2 SYDVKM, per germline. The germline V and J ends were trimmed by 5 bases and 2 bases, with 10 bases remaining between them. CDR3 residues: CASSTPGAGANVLTF. The DNA for the CDR3 is TGTGCCAGCAGTACCCCGGGCGCTGGGGCCAACGTCCTGACTTTC.

The V call is TRBV5-1, the J call TRBJ2-1, with 10 bases aligning to TRBD2. Germline V gene sequence: CDR1 SGHRS, CDR2 YFSETQ. The CDR3 contains 15 residues. After removal of 0 bases from V and 8 bases from J, the junction contained 5 bases not matched to a gene. CDR3 sequence: CASSLDSGRHDEQFF. The CDR3 DNA is TGCGCCAGCAGCTTGGATAGCGGGAGGCACGATGAGCAGTTCTTC.

This clone was found once. The chain has TRBV7-8 and TRBJ2-7; 8 nucleotides match TRBD2. This CDR3 comprises 14 residues. Trimming at V came to 10 bases and at J to 6 bases, leaving 14 bases not matched to a gene. The V gene's germline CDR1 is SGHVS and CDR2 FQNEAQ. The DNA of the CDR3 is TGTGCCATCGCCGGGGGGGCGGGAAGGGCCGAGCAGTACTTC. Translation: CAIAGGAGRAEQYF.

V is TRBV4-3 and J is TRBJ2-1; tentative D call: TRBD2 (6 bases). Deletions cut 0 bases from V and 6 bases from J, with 9 bases between. The CDR3 spans 14 residues. The V gene's germline CDR1 is LGHNA and CDR2 YSLEER. CDR3 region: CASSQDLLANEQFF. The CDR3 nucleotides read TGCGCCAGCAGCCAAGATCTACTAGCCAATGAGCAGTTCTTC.

The genes are TRBV11-3 and TRBJ2-1; possibly TRBD2 for D (5 bases). Germline CDR1 SGHNT, CDR2 YENEEA. This CDR3 has 16 amino acids. The germline V and J ends were trimmed by 5 bases and 8 bases, with 22 bases remaining between them. CDR3 DNA sequence: TGTGCCAGCAGCCCATCCCGGTCTAGCAGTAAAGATGAGCAGTTCTTC. Translating gives CASSPSRSSSKDEQFF.

With respect to this clone: Other nucleotide sequences from this sample produce the same CDR3. The rearrangement joins TRBV19 to TRBJ2-6; the D gene is possibly TRBD2 (5 bases). Trimming stripped 1 base from V and 1 base from J, with 5 bases between. Germline lookup yields CDR1 LNHDA and CDR2 SQIVND (reference sequence). The CDR3 contains 15 residues. As DNA, the CDR3 is TGTGCCAGTAGTATAGCGGGATCTGGGGCCAACGTCCTGACTTTC. It codes for CASSIAGSGANVLTF.